The 4 T cell receptor beta chains given below trace back to one sample, sequenced in a study of read filtering for tumor transcriptome and immune sequencing. The library was built from 400 to 500 ng RNA with molecular barcoded adaptors for alpha/delta and beta/gamma chains. TCRdb reprocessed the reads via MiXCR and lists one record per CDR3 protein. The sample shows around 26,000 distinct CDR3 sequences, under 15% of them seen only once. Sequenced material: a population of CD138-negative cells sorted from bone marrow. The receptors were sampled from a donor aged 40 or older with multiple myeloma.

This clonotype was found many times. The chain is built from TRBV7-7 and TRBJ2-7; 13 bases are shared with TRBD2. This CDR3 comprises 15 residues. V was pared by 4 bases and J by 5 bases, with 5 bases of the junction left unmatched. Germline V gives CDR1 SSHAT, CDR2 FNYEAQ (reference sequence). The CDR3 spells CASSSGLAGADEQYF. The CDR3 DNA follows: TGTGCCAGCAGCTCCGGACTAGCGGGAGCTGACGAGCAGTACTTC.

This clonotype appeared many times. The J gene is TRBJ2-7, the V gene TRBV10-3; possibly TRBD1 for D (5 bases). Germline V gene sequence: CDR1 ENHRY, CDR2 SYGVKD. The CDR3 is made up of 11 amino acids. The V and J ends lost 9 bases and 2 bases respectively, with 8 bases between them. CDR3 in amino acids: CAIQGTYEQYF. The CDR3 coding sequence is TGTGCCATTCAGGGAACCTACGAGCAGTACTTC.

This clonotype was observed many times. V and J are TRBV5-1 and TRBJ2-7; 10 positions match TRBD2. V shed 0 bases and J 1 base; nucleotides not matched to a gene: 4. Germline V gene lookup returns CDR1 SGHRS and CDR2 YFSETQ. There are 16 residues in the CDR3. DNA of the CDR3: TGCGCCAGCAGCTTGGGGACTAGCGGCCCATCCTACGAGCAGTACTTC. Translating gives CASSLGTSGPSYEQYF.

This clonotype appeared many times. The gene calls are TRBV6-1 and TRBJ2-7, with 8 bases aligning to TRBD1. Trimming removed 4 bases from V and 6 bases from J; junction bases left unmatched: 11. Germline CDR1 MNHNS, CDR2 SASEGT. The CDR3 sequence is 15 residues long. CDR3 DNA sequence: TGTGCCAGCAGTGTCGTAATGGACAGGGCCGGCGAGCAGTACTTC. This codes for CASSVVMDRAGEQYF.